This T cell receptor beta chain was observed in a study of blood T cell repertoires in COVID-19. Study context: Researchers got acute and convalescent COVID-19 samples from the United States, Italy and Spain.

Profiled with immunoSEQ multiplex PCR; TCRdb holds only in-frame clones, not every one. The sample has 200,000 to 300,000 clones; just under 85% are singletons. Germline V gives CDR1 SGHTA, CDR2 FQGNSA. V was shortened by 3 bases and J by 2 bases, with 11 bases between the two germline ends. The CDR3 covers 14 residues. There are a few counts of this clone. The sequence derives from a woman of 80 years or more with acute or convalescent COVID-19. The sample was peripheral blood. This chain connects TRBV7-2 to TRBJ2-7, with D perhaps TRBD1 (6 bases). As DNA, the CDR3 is TGTGCCAGCAGCTTTGGGGGCAGGACCTACGAGCAGTACTTC. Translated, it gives CASSFGGRTYEQYF.